This T cell receptor beta chain was captured in a study of T cell responses to AZD1222 COVID-19 vaccine. Sequencing used immunoSEQ multiplex PCR; TCRdb keeps in-frame clones, though not all of them. The data show more than 140,000 clones, approximately 90% seen once. Germline V lookup: CDR1 SGHTA, CDR2 FQGNSA. This CDR3 is 14 amino acids long. V lost 2 bases to trimming and J lost 2 bases, with 8 bases between them. This clone has a handful of counts. The receptor comes from an adult in good health. This material consisted of peripheral blood, taken on day 0 of MenACWY control vaccination. J is TRBJ2-3 and V is TRBV7-2; no clear D. CDR3 bases: TGTGCCAGCAGCTTAAGTACAGCCACAGATACGCAGTATTTT. It specifies CASSLSTATDTQYF.